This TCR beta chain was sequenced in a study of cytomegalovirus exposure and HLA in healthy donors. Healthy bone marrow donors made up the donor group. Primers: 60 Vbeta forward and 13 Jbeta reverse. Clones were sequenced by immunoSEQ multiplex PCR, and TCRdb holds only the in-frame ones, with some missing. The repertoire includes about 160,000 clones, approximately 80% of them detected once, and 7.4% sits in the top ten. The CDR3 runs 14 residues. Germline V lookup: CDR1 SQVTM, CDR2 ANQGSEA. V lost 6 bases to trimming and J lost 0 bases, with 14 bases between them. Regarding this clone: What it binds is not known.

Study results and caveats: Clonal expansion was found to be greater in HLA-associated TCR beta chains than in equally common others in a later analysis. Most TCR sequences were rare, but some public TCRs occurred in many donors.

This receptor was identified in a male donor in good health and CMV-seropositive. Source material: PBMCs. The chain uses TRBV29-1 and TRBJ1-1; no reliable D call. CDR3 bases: TGCAGCGTCCGAGGGAGGACTCTGAACACTGAAGCTTTCTTT. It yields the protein CSVRGRTLNTEAFF.